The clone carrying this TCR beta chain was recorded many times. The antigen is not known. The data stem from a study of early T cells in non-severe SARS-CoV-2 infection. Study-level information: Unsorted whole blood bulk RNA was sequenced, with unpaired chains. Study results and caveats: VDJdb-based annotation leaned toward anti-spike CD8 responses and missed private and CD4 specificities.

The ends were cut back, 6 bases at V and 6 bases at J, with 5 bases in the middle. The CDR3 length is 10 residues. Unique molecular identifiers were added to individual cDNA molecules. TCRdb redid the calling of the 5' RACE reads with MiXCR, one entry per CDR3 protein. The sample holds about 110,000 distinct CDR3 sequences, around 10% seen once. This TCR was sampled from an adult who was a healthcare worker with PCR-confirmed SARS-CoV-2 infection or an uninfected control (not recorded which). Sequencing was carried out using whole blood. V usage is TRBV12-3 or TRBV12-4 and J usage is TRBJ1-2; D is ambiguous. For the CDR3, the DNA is TGTGCCAGCAGGGTCGATGGCTACACCTTC. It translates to CASRVDGYTF.